One and the same sample provided the 9 T cell receptor beta chains below, sequenced in a study of early T cells in non-severe SARS-CoV-2 infection. From the 5' RACE reads, TCRdb called clonotypes with MiXCR, one entry per CDR3 protein. The sample includes 65,000 to 95,000 distinct CDR3 sequences, around 12% of them seen just once. Sample: whole blood, taken at baseline. The origin of the receptors is an adult who was a healthcare worker with PCR-confirmed SARS-CoV-2 infection or an uninfected control (not recorded which). The donor label of this sample is uncertain.

This clonotype was counted only a few times. The chain recombines TRBV5-1 with TRBJ2-7, with TRBD2 matching 7 bases. From germline, CDR1 is SGHRS and CDR2 YFSETQ. Trimming at V came to 3 bases and at J to 4 bases, leaving 1 base not matched to a gene. The CDR3 has 12 amino acids. CDR3: CASSSGGYEQYF. The CDR3 DNA is TGCGCCAGCAGCTCCGGGGGGTACGAGCAGTACTTC.

This clonotype showed up many times. The chain carries TRBV7-9 and TRBJ2-7; D could derive from TRBD1 or TRBD2 (7 bases each). This CDR3 comprises 12 residues. V was shortened by 10 bases and J by 4 bases, with 14 bases between the two germline ends. Germline CDR1 is SEHNR and CDR2 is FQNEAQ (reference sequence). The CDR3 coding sequence is TGTGCCACCAGGGAGGGGGCATACGAGCAGTACTTC. Its translation is CATREGAYEQYF.

CDR3 residues: CASSQGTVDIGPLHF. As DNA, the CDR3 is TGTGCCAGCAGCCAAGGGACAGTGGATATTGGACCCCTCCACTTT. This chain uses TRBV3-1 with TRBJ1-6, with a weak D call TRBD1 (6 bases). The germline V and J ends were trimmed by 1 base and 12 bases, with 16 bases remaining between them. The CDR3 sequence is 15 residues long. Germline V CDR1 and CDR2: LGHDT, YNNKEL (reference sequence).

This clonotype showed up just a few times. The chain joins TRBV20-1 to TRBJ2-7, with a possible D match to TRBD1 (6 bases). Germline CDR1 is DFQATT and CDR2 is SNEGSKA (reference sequence). Trimming left V 0 bases short and J 3 bases short, with 18 bases between. The CDR3 consists of 16 residues. The CDR3 loop reads CSARDARGQSYYEQYF. The DNA for the CDR3 is TGCAGTGCTAGAGATGCTAGGGGACAATCATACTACGAGCAGTACTTC.

This clonotype was detected only a few times. This chain connects TRBV7-8 to TRBJ1-1, with 8 positions matching TRBD1. This CDR3 is built from 14 residues. Germline CDR1 is SGHVS and CDR2 is FQNEAQ. Trimming took 1 base from V and 8 from J; bases not matched to a gene: 6. CDR3 DNA: TGTGCCAGCAGCTTAGTTGCAGGGGGCTGGGAAGCTTTCTTT. Protein product: CASSLVAGGWEAFF.

This clonotype was seen only a few times. CDR3 loop: CSVVKQGATRGYTF. The CDR3 bases are TGCAGCGTTGTAAAACAGGGGGCTACTCGTGGCTACACCTTC. The chain uses TRBV29-1 and TRBJ1-2; 9 bases align to TRBD1. The ends lost 4 bases at V and 7 bases at J; junction bases unmatched: 10. CDR1 is SQVTM and CDR2 is ANQGSEA in the germline V gene. This CDR3 comprises 14 residues. Together with reference TRBV29-1 and TRBJ1-2, the CDR3 gives the full variable domain: SAVISQKPSRDICQRGTSLTIQCQVDSQVTMMFWYRQQPGQSLTLIATANQGSEATYESGFVIDKFPISRPNLTFSTLTVSNMSPEDSSIYLCSVVKQGATRGYTFGSGTRLTVV.

CDR3 protein: CASTQTGTGGRGYTF. In DNA form, the CDR3 reads TGTGCCAGCACCCAAACTGGGACAGGGGGCCGAGGCTACACCTTC. The V gene is TRBV12-3 or TRBV12-4, the J gene TRBJ1-2; TRBD1 matches at 12 bases. This CDR3 comprises 15 residues. Germline trimming cut 7 bases from V and 8 bases from J; bases unmatched to any gene: 11.

In this sample, this clonotype turned up many times. The chain combines TRBV2 with TRBJ1-6; tentative D call: TRBD1 (5 bases). This CDR3 is built from 15 residues. Germline lookup yields CDR1 SNHLY and CDR2 FYNNEI. Trimming removed 4 bases at V and 5 bases at J, with 12 bases between. CDR3 loop: CASSVRGNNNSPLHF. CDR3 in DNA: TGTGCCAGCAGTGTACGGGGGAACAATAATTCACCCCTCCACTTT. Based on the CDR3 plus reference TRBV2 and TRBJ1-6, the full variable domain is EPEVTQTPSHQVTQMGQEVILRCVPISNHLYFYWYRQILGQKVEFLVSFYNNEISEKSEIFDDQFSVERPDGSNFTLKIRSTKLEDSAMYFCASSVRGNNNSPLHFGNGTRLTVT.

This clonotype was seen a handful of times. The V call is TRBV10-3, the J call TRBJ2-7; 7 bases map to TRBD2. The length of the CDR3 is 14 residues. Germline V CDR1 and CDR2: ENHRY, SYGVKD. The trim removed 8 bases at V and 0 bases at J, leaving 7 bases unmatched. The CDR3 sequence is CAIQAGETSYEQYF. The CDR3 DNA reads TGTGCCATCCAGGCGGGGGAGACCTCCTACGAGCAGTACTTC.